This T cell receptor beta chain was recorded in a study of CD8 T cells in Susac syndrome. This clonotype was picked up a small number of times. The authors negatively isolated CD8+ and CD4+ T cells and FACS-enriched TEMRA cells. CDR1 and CDR2 (germline): ENHRY, SYGVKD. The CDR3 consists of 16 residues. V shed 4 bases and J 7 bases; nucleotides not matched to a gene: 8. Random hexamers served to reverse transcribe about 0.5 to 1 ug RNA. TCRdb itself ran the immunoSEQ multiplex PCR reads through MiXCR, one entry per CDR3 protein. The sample includes around 140,000 distinct CDR3 sequences, approximately 94% of them seen just once.

The clonotype was recovered from a human donor in good health. The rearrangement links TRBV10-3 to TRBJ2-1; 12 bases are shared with TRBD2. What was sequenced was CD4+ T cells from PBMCs. This CDR3 is CAISGSTSGRGNEQFF. In DNA form, the CDR3 reads TGTGCCATCAGTGGGTCGACTAGCGGGAGAGGGAATGAGCAGTTCTTC.